This T cell receptor (beta chain) was captured in a study of regulatory T cells in long-lasting Graves disease. Both iRepertoire HTBI primers and Arm-PCR of CDR3 regions were used to build the TCR beta libraries. In TCRdb, the multiplex PCR reads were re-called with MiXCR into one record per CDR3 protein. The sample has approximately 500,000 distinct CDR3 sequences, roughly a fifth seen once. Trimming pared 0 bases from V and 3 bases from J, leaving 12 bases between. This CDR3 contains 15 residues. Germline loops: CDR1 SEHNR, CDR2 FQNEAQ (reference sequence). This clonotype was counted a few times. Time point of the sample: persistent/refractory GD, antithyroid drugs over 5 years with positive TRAb. Following extraction of RNA from PBMCs, that RNA was used to make the TCR library. Investigators report Graves' disease was diagnosed under American Thyroid Association guidelines.

The material sequenced was peripheral blood mononuclear cells (PBMCs), taken when the disease was refractory, from a patient treated with antithyroid drugs. The source of this sequence is a female donor with Graves disease. The rearrangement links TRBV7-9 to TRBJ2-7; no clear D. CDR3 residues: CASSLAGPILYEQYF. The CDR3 DNA reads TGTGCCAGCAGCTTAGCTGGTCCCATACTCTACGAGCAGTACTTC.